This TCR beta chain derives from a study of low-dose radiotherapy and immunotherapy resistance in tumors. Study-wide background: A dose of 0.5 Gy per fraction was delivered to Cohort 1 every 2 weeks, for a total of 6.5 Gy. Cyclophosphamide went in intravenously at 200 mg/m2 every two weeks, one day before radiation and immunotherapy.

This clonotype was found many times. Germline V gene sequence: CDR1 LGHDT, CDR2 YNNKEL (reference sequence). Trimming removed 6 bases from V and 2 bases from J, with 15 bases in between. The CDR3 contains 15 residues. Stated time point: before trial treatment. Along with nivolumab and ipilimumab, donors received aspirin, low-dose cyclophosphamide and low-dose radiotherapy. TRAV and TRBV primers primed cDNA for both TCRalpha and TCRbeta. A roughly 20-cycle PCR with a constant-region primer and V-primer adapter amplified TCRs. By in vitro transcription, the isolated mRNA was amplified. TCRdb reanalysed the reads using MiXCR and keeps one entry per CDR3 protein. The sample holds about 82,000 distinct CDR3 sequences, under 20% seen once.

The rearrangement joins TRBV3-1 to TRBJ2-3; possible D gene TRBD2, 5 bases. This clonotype was sampled from a male donor with prostate cancer. This sample comprised PBMCs, obtained before treatment. The chain's CDR3 is CASSPTAAVTDTQYF. DNA of the CDR3: TGTGCCAGCAGTCCAACGGCAGCGGTCACAGATACGCAGTATTTT.